What follows are 28 T cell receptor beta chains derived from one specimen sequenced in a study of cytomegalovirus exposure and HLA in healthy donors. The primer mix had 60 Vbeta and 13 Jbeta primers. The method was immunoSEQ multiplex PCR; TCRdb's version includes in-frame clones alone and lacks a portion of them. Found here are roughly 120,000 clones, 15% of them singletons; the top ten hold roughly 2%. Sequenced input: PBMCs. These receptors were obtained from a woman aged 18-29 years in good health and CMV-seronegative.

This chain connects TRBV28 to TRBJ2-7; 7 positions match TRBD2. The J segment lost 0 bases and the V segment lost 3 bases, leaving 5 bases of the junction unmatched. Germline loops: CDR1 MDHEN, CDR2 SYDVKM. The CDR3 loop spans 15 amino acids. The CDR3 DNA reads as TGTGCCAGCAGTTTTAAGTCGGGAGGCTCCTACGAGCAGTACTTC. Its translation: CASSFKSGGSYEQYF.

The sample holds one count of this clone. The CDR3 loop is CASSTWTSGVFGELFF. In DNA, the CDR3 is TGTGCCAGCAGCACTTGGACTAGCGGGGTTTTCGGGGAGCTGTTTTTT. J is TRBJ2-2 and V is TRBV7-9; 12 positions match TRBD2. J lost 7 bases, V lost 5 bases, and 8 bases had no gene match. Germline V gene lookup returns CDR1 SEHNR and CDR2 FQNEAQ (reference sequence). CDR3 size: 16 residues. Based on the CDR3 plus reference TRBV7-9 and TRBJ2-2, the full variable domain is DTGVSQNPRHKITKRGQNVTFRCDPISEHNRLYWYRQTLGQGPEFLTYFQNEAQLEKSRLLSDRFSAERPKGSFSTLEIQRTEQGDSAMYLCASSTWTSGVFGELFFGEGSRLTVL.

This clone was counted a single time. This chain connects TRBV7-9 to TRBJ2-5; maybe TRBD1 (5 bases). CDR1 is SEHNR, CDR2 FQNEAQ, per germline (reference sequence). The CDR3 is 14 amino acids. Trimming shortened V by 2 bases and J by 5 bases, and 12 bases separated the two germline ends. CDR3 residues: CASSLNQGWETQYF. In DNA form, the CDR3 reads TGTGCCAGCAGCTTAAACCAGGGCTGGGAGACCCAGTACTTC. Together with reference TRBV7-9 and TRBJ2-5, the CDR3 gives the full variable domain: DTGVSQNPRHKITKRGQNVTFRCDPISEHNRLYWYRQTLGQGPEFLTYFQNEAQLEKSRLLSDRFSAERPKGSFSTLEIQRTEQGDSAMYLCASSLNQGWETQYFGPGTRLLVL.

This rearrangement joins TRBV30 to TRBJ1-5; D gene uncertain. From germline, CDR1 is GTSNPN and CDR2 SVGIG (reference sequence). V dropped 0 bases and J dropped 0 bases, with 9 bases sitting between them. The CDR3 consists of 15 residues. CDR3 nucleotide sequence: TGTGCCTGGAGTGTGGCAGATCTTAGCAATCAGCCCCAGCATTTT. Protein product: CAWSVADLSNQPQHF. Looking up the rest from reference TRBV30 and TRBJ1-5 gives the full variable domain: SQTIHQWPATLVQPVGSPLSLECTVEGTSNPNLYWYRQAAGRGLQLLFYSVGIGQISSEVPQNLSASRPQDRQFILSSKKLLLSDSGFYLCAWSVADLSNQPQHFGDGTRLSIL.

This clone appeared a few times. The V call is TRBV11-2, the J call TRBJ1-1; D possibly corresponds to TRBD1 (6 bases). The V gene's germline CDR1 is SGHAT and CDR2 FQNNGV. V lost 7 bases and J 4 bases, leaving 13 bases between the germline ends. The CDR3 is 13 amino acids. CDR3 DNA sequence: TGTGCCAGCAAGAGGGGGGGTGGCACTGAAGCTTTCTTT. It translates to CASKRGGGTEAFF.

This clone was recorded a few times. J is TRBJ1-1 and V is TRBV9; D is possibly TRBD1 (6 bases). The CDR3 extends over 13 amino acids. V was cut by 3 bases and J by 5 bases, with 11 bases left in between. Germline-derived CDR1 and CDR2 are SGDLS and YYNGEE. The CDR3 sequence: CASSGTDRTEAFF. As DNA, the CDR3 is TGTGCCAGCAGCGGAACAGACAGGACTGAAGCTTTCTTT.

This clone came up a few times. This rearrangement joins TRBV27 to TRBJ1-5, with D maybe TRBD1 (6 bases). The CDR3 is made up of 13 amino acids. Trimming left V 2 bases short and J 9 bases short, with 11 bases between. From germline, CDR1 is MNHEY and CDR2 SMNVEV (reference sequence). Written as DNA, the CDR3 is TGTGCCAGCAGTTTAGACAGGTCGGGGCCCCAGCATTTT. Translated: CASSLDRSGPQHF.

In its sample, this clone was seen a few times. The chain couples TRBV2 to TRBJ1-5; 10 bases fit TRBD1. Looked up from germline, CDR1 is SNHLY and CDR2 is FYNNEI. The CDR3 is made up of 17 amino acids. V dropped 2 bases and J dropped 6; count of bases not matched to a gene: 10. The CDR3 spells CASSEPKTGGVSQPQHF. The CDR3 DNA is TGTGCCAGCAGTGAACCCAAGACAGGGGGCGTATCTCAGCCCCAGCATTTT.

This chain uses TRBV7-9 with TRBJ1-1; TRBD1 agrees at 7 bases. This CDR3 is 16 amino acids long. The germline CDR1 and CDR2 sequences are SEHNR and FQNEAQ (reference sequence). V gave up 4 bases and J gave up 2 bases; unmatched junction bases: 10. The CDR3 reads CASSSSTGHSNTEAFF. CDR3 nucleotides: TGTGCCAGCAGCTCTTCGACAGGGCATTCCAACACTGAAGCTTTCTTT.

This clone was picked up a small number of times. The chain is built from TRBV30 and TRBJ2-2; TRBD1 agrees at 9 bases. V shed 3 bases and J 6 bases; nucleotides not matched to a gene: 8. The germline V gene has CDR1 GTSNPN and CDR2 SVGIG (reference sequence). The CDR3 is 15 amino acids. The DNA of the CDR3 is TGTGCCTGGAGGGGGGGACAGGGAACGGCCGGGGAGCTGTTTTTT. Amino acids: CAWRGGQGTAGELFF.

J is TRBJ2-7 and V is TRBV6-1; TRBD2 might be the D (5 bases). The germline V gene has CDR1 MNHNS and CDR2 SASEGT. Between the trimmed V and J ends, which lost 10 bases and 1 base, there was a span of 14 bases. This CDR3 is built from 13 residues. CDR3 residues: CANPAEKSYEQYF. CDR3 in DNA: TGTGCCAACCCAGCGGAGAAATCCTACGAGCAGTACTTC.

This clone was seen a handful of times. The rearrangement links TRBV30 to TRBJ1-1; weak D call: TRBD1 (5 bases). This CDR3 is 14 amino acids long. Per the germline V gene, CDR1 is GTSNPN and CDR2 is SVGIG (reference sequence). The ends were cut back, 4 bases at V and 7 bases at J, with 19 bases in the middle. The CDR3 protein is CAWTFERDWGEAFF. CDR3 sequence (DNA): TGTGCCTGGACGTTCGAACGGGACTGGGGTGAAGCTTTCTTT.

This clone was observed a handful of times. The CDR3: CASSLARTGPYEQYF. The CDR3 DNA follows: TGTGCCAGCAGCTTAGCGAGGACAGGGCCTTACGAGCAGTACTTC. This chain uses TRBV7-2 with TRBJ2-7; TRBD1 matches 8 bases. Per the germline V gene, CDR1 is SGHTA and CDR2 is FQGNSA. There are 15 residues in the CDR3. Losses at the gene ends were 0 bases for V and 4 bases for J; bases not matched to a gene: 5.

A few counts support this clone. This chain links TRBV5-4 with TRBJ2-5; D not certain. The CDR3 extends over 14 amino acids. The germline CDR1 and CDR2 sequences are SGHNT and YYREEE (reference sequence). Trimming removed 4 bases from V and 1 base from J, with 11 bases in between. The CDR3 here is CASSVSEPQETQYF. The CDR3 DNA follows: TGTGCCAGCAGCGTTTCAGAACCCCAAGAGACCCAGTACTTC. Looking up the rest from reference TRBV5-4 and TRBJ2-5 gives the full variable domain: ETGVTQSPTHLIKTRGQQVTLRCSSQSGHNTVSWYQQALGQGPQFIFQYYREEENGRGNFPPRFSGLQFPNYSSELNVNALELDDSALYLCASSVSEPQETQYFGPGTRLLVL.

The chain is built from TRBV7-3 and TRBJ2-3; TRBD2 matches 7 bases. This CDR3 spans 14 amino acids. V gave up 5 bases and J gave up 5 bases; unmatched junction bases: 7. From germline, CDR1 is SGHTA and CDR2 FQGTGA. CDR3 coding DNA: TGTGCCAGCAGCCCCCGGGGGGTGAGAGATACGCAGTATTTT. Translation: CASSPRGVRDTQYF.

This clone was seen more than once but under ten times. The chain links TRBV28 to TRBJ1-1, with 7 bases aligning to TRBD1. This CDR3 comprises 15 residues. Germline CDR1 is MDHEN and CDR2 is SYDVKM. Germline trimming cut 5 bases from V and 4 bases from J; bases unmatched to any gene: 10. CDR3: CASSPRTGAATEAFF. The CDR3 coding sequence is TGTGCCAGCAGTCCACGGACAGGTGCGGCCACTGAAGCTTTCTTT. Looking up the rest from reference TRBV28 and TRBJ1-1 gives the full variable domain: DVKVTQSSRYLVKRTGEKVFLECVQDMDHENMFWYRQDPGLGLRLIYFSYDVKMKEKGDIPEGYSVSREKKERFSLILESASTNQTSMYLCASSPRTGAATEAFFGQGTRLTVV.

This clone was seen a few times. The chain recombines TRBV19 with TRBJ2-3; 13 bases align to TRBD2. Germline-derived CDR1 and CDR2 are LNHDA and SQIVND (reference sequence). The CDR3 runs 17 residues. Germline trimming cut 5 bases from V and 4 bases from J; bases unmatched to any gene: 9. This chain's CDR3 is CASSFNRLAGGSDTQYF. The CDR3 DNA sequence: TGTGCCAGTAGTTTCAACAGACTAGCGGGAGGCTCAGATACGCAGTATTTT.

Worth noting for this clone: The same CDR3 also results from other DNA sequences found in this sample. The CDR3 DNA follows: TGTGCCTGGAGTGTGGGGGGGGGCACTGAAGCTTTCTTT. Its protein product is CAWSVGGGTEAFF. The rearrangement links TRBV30 to TRBJ1-1; D is possibly TRBD1 (5 bases). The CDR3 runs to 13 residues. The germline V gene has CDR1 GTSNPN and CDR2 SVGIG (reference sequence). V lost 0 bases, J lost 4 bases, and 9 bases lay in between. Drawing the rest from reference TRBV30 and TRBJ1-1, the complete variable domain is SQTIHQWPATLVQPVGSPLSLECTVEGTSNPNLYWYRQAAGRGLQLLFYSVGIGQISSEVPQNLSASRPQDRQFILSSKKLLLSDSGFYLCAWSVGGGTEAFFGQGTRLTVV.

V is TRBV10-3 and J is TRBJ1-2; TRBD1 agrees at 10 bases. V lost 3 bases and J lost 3; bases outside the gene matches: 7. The CDR3 is 16 amino acids. Germline CDR1 reads ENHRY; CDR2 reads SYGVKD. The CDR3 DNA follows: TGTGCCATCAGTGAAATTCGGACAGGGGGTTACTATGGCTACACCTTC. It yields the protein CAISEIRTGGYYGYTF.

This clone was seen only a few times. The chain uses TRBV30 and TRBJ2-7; tentatively, D is TRBD2 (5 bases). Trimming cost V 5 bases and J 0 bases, with 11 bases left between them. Germline V lookup: CDR1 GTSNPN, CDR2 SVGIG (reference sequence). This CDR3 region has 13 residues. The CDR3 sequence: CAWDYEGSYEQYF. CDR3 nucleotides: TGTGCCTGGGATTACGAGGGCTCCTACGAGCAGTACTTC.

This clone has just a few counts. CDR3 loop: CASSLRRLAAYEQYF. The CDR3 DNA is TGTGCCAGCAGCCTCCGGAGACTAGCGGCGTACGAGCAGTACTTC. The genes are TRBV13 and TRBJ2-7; 9 bases agree with TRBD2. Germline V gene data show CDR1 as PRHDT and CDR2 as FYEKMQ (reference sequence). This CDR3 comprises 15 residues. Losses at the gene ends were 5 bases for V and 4 bases for J; bases not matched to a gene: 9.

The gene calls are TRBV5-6 and TRBJ2-5; TRBD1 matches 8 bases. The assigned J gene may be wrong: the sequence end matches TRBJ2-7 better. Germline CDR1 and CDR2: SGHDT and YYEEEE. This CDR3 contains 13 residues. CDR3 DNA: TGTGCCAGCACCCGGGACAGGTCCTACGAGCAGTACTTC. Encoded protein: CASTRDRSYEQYF.

This clone has only a few counts. The chain has TRBV5-1 and TRBJ2-7, with TRBD1 matching over 7 bases. The J segment lost 6 bases and the V segment lost 4 bases, leaving 16 bases of the junction unmatched. The CDR3 sequence is 16 residues long. The germline V gene has CDR1 SGHRS and CDR2 YFSETQ. CDR3 sequence reads: CASSPPISDPGGEQYF. For the CDR3, the DNA is TGCGCCAGCAGCCCCCCGATTAGCGACCCAGGGGGCGAGCAGTACTTC. Using reference TRBV5-1 and TRBJ2-7 for the parts outside the CDR3, the full variable domain is KAGVTQTPRYLIKTRGQQVTLSCSPISGHRSVSWYQQTPGQGLQFLFEYFSETQRNKGNFPGRFSGRQFSNSRSEMNVSTLELGDSALYLCASSPPISDPGGEQYFGPGTRLTVT.

The chain employs TRBV5-6 and TRBJ2-7; 8 positions agree with TRBD1. With 2 bases clipped from V and 3 bases from J, the junction kept 1 base outside the gene matches. CDR3 length: 13 amino acids. Looked up from germline, CDR1 is SGHDT and CDR2 is YYEEEE. The CDR3 DNA follows: TGTGCCAGCAGCTTCACAGGGGGCTACGAGCAGTACTTC. Its translation is CASSFTGGYEQYF.

This clone was counted only a few times. This rearrangement joins TRBV27 to TRBJ1-2; 11 bases match TRBD1. Germline values: CDR1 MNHEY, CDR2 SMNVEV (reference sequence). The CDR3 length is 16 residues. J was trimmed by 4 bases and V by 5 bases; bases with no gene match: 9. The CDR3 reads CASSPGQGGAAYGYTF. The CDR3 DNA sequence: TGTGCCAGCAGTCCGGGACAGGGGGGAGCTGCCTATGGCTACACCTTC.

The chain carries TRBV5-4 and TRBJ1-1, with 8 bases that match TRBD1. In germline, CDR1 is SGHNT, CDR2 YYREEE (reference sequence). The J segment lost 3 bases and the V segment lost 0 bases, leaving 10 bases of the junction unmatched. CDR3 length equals 17 residues. The CDR3 here is CASSLEIAGGADTEAFF. The CDR3 DNA follows: TGTGCCAGCAGCTTGGAAATCGCAGGGGGCGCTGACACTGAAGCTTTCTTT.

The chain uses TRBV12-5 and TRBJ1-2; possibly TRBD1 for D (5 bases). From germline, CDR1 is LGHNT and CDR2 FRNRAP. Trimming took off 6 bases at V and 1 base at J, with 12 bases between the two ends. CDR3 size: 14 residues. The CDR3 coding sequence is TGTGCTAGTGGAGCGACAGACGATAACTATGGCTACACCTTC. It codes for CASGATDDNYGYTF.

This clone occurred a few times. This rearrangement joins TRBV7-2 to TRBJ2-5, with D perhaps matching TRBD1 (6 bases). The CDR3 sequence is 15 residues long. Germline CDR1 and CDR2: SGHTA and FQGNSA. Deletions cut 5 bases from V and 8 bases from J, with 21 bases between. The CDR3 region is CASSLRQGQQGTQYF. In DNA, the CDR3 is TGTGCCAGCAGCCTCAGGCAGGGGCAACAAGGTACCCAGTACTTC.